These T cell receptor beta chains were read from a single sample in a study of T cell repertoires in cytomegalovirus infection. TCRdb ran MiXCR on the reads and lists one entry per CDR3 protein. Counted here are approximately 700,000 distinct CDR3 sequences, roughly 35% occurring once; the ten biggest clones make up under 3%. The sample consisted of PBMCs. The receptors originated from a human donor in good health (CMV status not recorded). Some clones in this sample may be carry-over from other donors' samples. The CDR3 runs from the conserved cysteine through the conserved F or W. The size of a clone is reported for some rows only, either as once, few or many, or as a class for expanded clones.

abundance: .; j_gene: TRBJ2-1; v_gene: TRBV27; CDR3aa: CASSDAGAGGNEQFF
abundance: .; j_gene: TRBJ2-7; v_gene: TRBV4-1; CDR3aa: CASSQEAGVAFSRSYEQYF
abundance: .; j_gene: TRBJ1-3; v_gene: TRBV20-1; CDR3aa: CSARLDGPSGNTIYF
abundance: .; j_gene: TRBJ1-3; v_gene: TRBV20-1; CDR3aa: CSASWTDGNTIYF
abundance: many; j_gene: TRBJ2-3; v_gene: TRBV7-2; CDR3aa: CASSKRRDRPWITDTQYF
abundance: .; j_gene: TRBJ1-2; v_gene: TRBV5-1; CDR3aa: CASSLDGTGGKGYTF
abundance: .; j_gene: TRBJ2-5; v_gene: TRBV7-9; CDR3aa: CASSPRTERGETQYF
abundance: .; j_gene: TRBJ2-5; v_gene: TRBV14; CDR3aa: CASSQVRARAQYF
abundance: .; j_gene: TRBJ2-5; v_gene: TRBV12-3/TRBV12-4; CDR3aa: CASSMRKTQYF
abundance: few; j_gene: TRBJ2-7; v_gene: TRBV10-3; CDR3aa: CAIRQFIRGTGRYYEQYF
abundance: .; j_gene: TRBJ2-1; v_gene: TRBV7-9; CDR3aa: CASSLFVGTSGNEQFF
abundance: .; j_gene: TRBJ1-5; v_gene: TRBV7-6; CDR3aa: CASSTDRSSNQPQHF
abundance: few; j_gene: TRBJ1-1; v_gene: TRBV6-2/TRBV6-3; CDR3aa: CASSSLDRPSEAFF
abundance: .; j_gene: TRBJ2-7; v_gene: TRBV6-6; CDR3aa: CASLSVGQAFTARF
abundance: .; j_gene: TRBJ2-7; v_gene: TRBV7-9; CDR3aa: CASSLGATLYF
abundance: .; j_gene: TRBJ2-7; v_gene: TRBV10-3; CDR3aa: CAISYFDRGTNEQYF
abundance: few; j_gene: TRBJ2-7; v_gene: TRBV6-2/TRBV6-3; CDR3aa: CASSLPWGGHMFTYEQYF
abundance: few; j_gene: TRBJ2-2; v_gene: TRBV14; CDR3aa: CASSQQGYGELFF
abundance: .; j_gene: TRBJ2-6; v_gene: TRBV5-1; CDR3aa: CASSWTGLSGANVLTF
abundance: many; j_gene: TRBJ2-3; v_gene: TRBV27; CDR3aa: CASSSLSTDTQYF
abundance: .; j_gene: TRBJ1-1; v_gene: TRBV27; CDR3aa: CASSPQGYAEAFF
abundance: .; j_gene: TRBJ2-7; v_gene: TRBV20-1; CDR3aa: CSARQTGVLGEQYF
abundance: .; j_gene: TRBJ2-2; v_gene: TRBV7-8; CDR3aa: CASSPRASGNTGELFF
abundance: few; j_gene: TRBJ1-1; v_gene: TRBV7-8; CDR3aa: CASSLERRAGSTEAFF
abundance: .; j_gene: TRBJ1-4; v_gene: TRBV11-2; CDR3aa: CASSKLQGEEYELFF
abundance: .; j_gene: TRBJ2-1; v_gene: TRBV28; CDR3aa: CASRLAGVGYNEQFF
abundance: few; j_gene: TRBJ2-3; v_gene: TRBV12-5; CDR3aa: CASGPGTSGRTDTQYF
abundance: few; j_gene: TRBJ2-7; v_gene: TRBV7-2; CDR3aa: CATSVDRSSYEQYF
abundance: .; j_gene: TRBJ1-5; v_gene: TRBV24-1; CDR3aa: CATQGPPWNQPQHF
abundance: .; j_gene: TRBJ1-1; v_gene: TRBV6-1; CDR3aa: CASSSLGGNTEAFF
abundance: .; j_gene: TRBJ1-4; v_gene: TRBV7-9; CDR3aa: CASSLSANEKLFF
abundance: few; j_gene: TRBJ2-1; v_gene: TRBV7-8; CDR3aa: CASRKAGQLSSWEQFF
abundance: .; j_gene: TRBJ2-7; v_gene: TRBV6-1; CDR3aa: CASRDSASYEQYF
abundance: .; j_gene: TRBJ2-1; v_gene: TRBV5-6; CDR3aa: CASSFSRQGYYNEPFF
abundance: .; j_gene: TRBJ2-2; v_gene: TRBV7-9; CDR3aa: CASSLPVTGELFF
abundance: .; j_gene: TRBJ2-5; v_gene: TRBV19; CDR3aa: CASSTDRLQETQYF
abundance: .; j_gene: TRBJ2-1; v_gene: TRBV7-6; CDR3aa: CASSLELGPEQFF
abundance: few; j_gene: TRBJ2-7; v_gene: TRBV7-9; CDR3aa: CASSLGQGLPEQYF
abundance: .; j_gene: TRBJ2-2; v_gene: TRBV7-6; CDR3aa: CASSPPWVLNTGELFF
abundance: .; j_gene: TRBJ1-6; v_gene: TRBV5-1; CDR3aa: CASSYYNSPLHF
abundance: few; j_gene: TRBJ1-6; v_gene: TRBV20-1; CDR3aa: CSARPGVYNSPLHF
abundance: few; j_gene: TRBJ2-1; v_gene: TRBV19; CDR3aa: CASSTRLENEQFF
abundance: many; j_gene: TRBJ2-1; v_gene: TRBV12-3/TRBV12-4; CDR3aa: CASARREVRGSGWEQFF
abundance: few; j_gene: TRBJ2-1; v_gene: TRBV5-1; CDR3aa: CASSLTGGLGNEQFF
abundance: many; j_gene: TRBJ1-2; v_gene: TRBV28; CDR3aa: CASKDTDRARRGYTF
abundance: many; j_gene: TRBJ1-2; v_gene: TRBV28; CDR3aa: CASRVLGRGLYGYTF
abundance: few; j_gene: TRBJ2-3; v_gene: TRBV24-1; CDR3aa: CATSDRLAGITDTQYF
abundance: .; j_gene: TRBJ1-5; v_gene: TRBV6-6; CDR3aa: CASSSQGWQPQHF
abundance: many; j_gene: TRBJ1-5; v_gene: TRBV7-6; CDR3aa: CASSFSTGPNQPQHF
abundance: .; j_gene: TRBJ2-2; v_gene: TRBV6-8; CDR3aa: CASTLVLAGANTGELFF
abundance: .; j_gene: TRBJ1-1; v_gene: TRBV10-3; CDR3aa: CAISVRAKGDTEAFF
abundance: .; j_gene: TRBJ1-2; v_gene: TRBV20-1; CDR3aa: CSAIRRQGGGYTF
abundance: .; j_gene: TRBJ2-2; v_gene: TRBV7-6; CDR3aa: CASSFSRNTGELFF
abundance: many; j_gene: TRBJ2-3; v_gene: TRBV19; CDR3aa: CASSLAPTTDTQYF
abundance: .; j_gene: TRBJ1-6; v_gene: TRBV6-1; CDR3aa: CASRSWDNSPLHF
abundance: .; j_gene: TRBJ2-3; v_gene: TRBV5-4; CDR3aa: CASSIPLAGAGDTQYF
abundance: few; j_gene: TRBJ2-3; v_gene: TRBV2; CDR3aa: CASSGDRAITDTQYF
abundance: .; j_gene: TRBJ2-3; v_gene: TRBV20-1; CDR3aa: CSATPTSGSGDTQYF